Listed below are T cell receptor beta chains from one sample, sequenced in a study of blood T cell repertoires in COVID-19. Assay used: immunoSEQ multiplex PCR; TCRdb lists only in-frame clones, some missing. Of roughly 200,000 clones listed, around 87% are singletons. The specimen sequenced was peripheral blood. The receptors were gathered from a man in his 60s with acute or convalescent COVID-19. Both conserved end residues are part of each CDR3. A D gene is named only where the DNA matches it firmly. Size is omitted from some rows. Given values are once, few, many or a class for expanded clones.

>few|TRBJ1-5|TRBD1|TRBV3-1/TRBV3-2
TGTGCCAGCAGCCAACAGGACAGGGGTCAGCCCCAGCATTTT
CASSQQDRGQPQHF
>NA|TRBJ2-2|TRBD2|TRBV27
TGTGCCAGCAGGGCGACTAGCGGGGGGTCTTACACCGGGGAGCTGTTTTTT
CASRATSGGSYTGELFF
>NA|TRBJ1-2|NA|TRBV30
TGTGCCGGGCTTCGTACAGCAGGGGCGAAGGGTGGCTACACCTTC
CAGLRTAGAKGGYTF
>NA|TRBJ1-1|NA|TRBV2
TGTGCCAGCAGTGAAATCGGGAAGCTCACTGAAGCTTTCTTT
CASSEIGKLTEAFF
>NA|TRBJ2-7|TRBD1|TRBV3-1/TRBV3-2
TGTGCCAGCAGCCAAGAAGGGTGGCAGGGGGCCCCCTACGAGCAGTACTTC
CASSQEGWQGAPYEQYF
>NA|TRBJ2-7|TRBD1|TRBV7-2
TGTGCCAGCAGCGACCCCGGCCGAGGGGGCGTTGGCTACGAGCAGTACTTC
CASSDPGRGGVGYEQYF
>NA|TRBJ2-1|TRBD2|TRBV2
TGTGCCAGCAGTGGGACTAGCGGGGGGGTCAATGAGCAGTTCTTC
CASSGTSGGVNEQFF
>NA|TRBJ2-3|TRBD1|TRBV24-1
TGTGCCACCTCACGGACAGGCTCCACAGATACGCAGTATTTT
CATSRTGSTDTQYF
>once|TRBJ2-2|NA|TRBV7-3
TGTGCCAGCAGCTTAATAGGGGGAGCCAACACCGGGGAGCTGTTTTTT
CASSLIGGANTGELFF
>NA|TRBJ1-1|NA|TRBV9
TGTGCCAGCAGCGTAGTTCGGGGAGGAGACACTGAAGCTTTCTTT
CASSVVRGGDTEAFF
>few|TRBJ2-7|NA|TRBV10-3
TGTGCCATGGACAGTAGGGGAGGGAGTTCCTACGAGCAGTACTTC
CAMDSRGGSSYEQYF
>few|TRBJ1-4|NA|TRBV7-9
TGTGCCAGCAGCTTAGCGGGGCAGGCCGCAGAACTGTTTTTT
CASSLAGQAAELFF
>NA|TRBJ2-2|NA|TRBV25-1
TGTGCCAGCACCCAGCAGGGGACCGGGGAGCTGTTTTTT
CASTQQGTGELFF
>NA|TRBJ1-6|NA|TRBV6-5
TGTGCCAGCAGTTACTCGGGCAGCAGTAATTCACCCCTCCACTTT
CASSYSGSSNSPLHF
>NA|TRBJ2-7|TRBD2|TRBV5-4
TGTGCCAGCAGCCACTCGGGGGGTACACCCACGAGGGACCGCGAAGAGCAGTACTTC
CASSHSGGTPTRDREEQYF
>NA|TRBJ2-7|TRBD2|TRBV9
TGTGCCAGCAGCAGCGGGGGAGGCCGTCGGGAAGACGAGCAGTACTTC
CASSSGGGRREDEQYF
>NA|TRBJ1-2|NA|TRBV7-6
TGTGCCAGCAGCTCCCAGGCCACATATGGCTACACCTTC
CASSSQATYGYTF
>NA|TRBJ2-1|TRBD1|TRBV11-2
TGTGCCAGCAGCCGGGACAGGAATGAGCAGTTCTTC
CASSRDRNEQFF
>NA|TRBJ1-4|TRBD1|TRBV18
TGTGCCAGCTCACGAAGACAGGGGACTAATGAAAAACTGTTTTTT
CASSRRQGTNEKLFF
>NA|TRBJ1-6|NA|TRBV28
TGTGCCAGCAGTTTATCCCCAGGATTGGGTAATTCACCCCTCCACTTT
CASSLSPGLGNSPLHF
>NA|TRBJ2-7|NA|TRBV5-4
TGTGCCAGCAGCCTAAGGGGTTATACCTACGAGCAGTACTTC
CASSLRGYTYEQYF
>NA|TRBJ1-1|NA|TRBV11-2
TGTGCCAGCAGCTTAGATCAGGTGTTGGGTAACACTGAAGCTTTCTTT
CASSLDQVLGNTEAFF
>NA|TRBJ2-5|TRBD2|TRBV7-9
TGTGCCAGCAGCTTAGGGGTTAGTAGCGGGGGAACAACTCAAGAGACCCAGTACTTC
CASSLGVSSGGTTQETQYF
>NA|TRBJ1-5|TRBD1|TRBV10-3
TGTGCCATCAGTGACCCGCCCGGGACAGGGGGCAGTCAGCCCCAGCATTTT
CAISDPPGTGGSQPQHF
>once|TRBJ2-6|NA|TRBV3-1/TRBV3-2
TGTGCCAGCAGCCAACTCATACTGGGGGGGCCGGGTAGCTCTGGGGCCAACGTCCTGACTTTC
CASSQLILGGPGSSGANVLTF
>NA|TRBJ1-4|NA|TRBV5-1
TGCGCCAGCAGCCCGGGGGGCACTAATGAAAAACTGTTTTTT
CASSPGGTNEKLFF
>NA|TRBJ2-3|NA|TRBV2
TGTGCCAGCAGTGAAAGGGGTTCTCAGGGAACAGATACGCAGTATTTT
CASSERGSQGTDTQYF
>NA|TRBJ1-2|TRBD1|TRBV6-5
TGTGCCAGCAGCCGAGGCCAGGGGGGTGGCTACACCTTC
CASSRGQGGGYTF